Presented here are 19 T cell receptor beta chains from one specimen sequenced in a study of blood T cells in healthy people across ages. A second PCR, run for roughly 7 to 12 cycles, used a sample-barcoded 5' primer plus a J-beta primer mix. One entry per CDR3 protein results from TCRdb running MiXCR on the 5' RACE reads. The sample has about 1.6 million distinct CDR3 sequences, about 35% seen once. Sequenced input: blood. The receptors originated from a woman aged 30 to 39 in good health.

This clonotype was counted between two and nine times. This chain connects TRBV6-1 to TRBJ2-1; TRBD2 aligns across 7 bases. Germline CDR1 and CDR2: MNHNS and SASEGT. V was clipped by 7 bases and J by 5 bases; unmatched bases: 2. CDR3 length equals 12 residues. The chain's CDR3 is CASKGTNNEQFF. The CDR3 coding sequence is TGTGCCAGCAAAGGGACTAACAATGAGCAGTTCTTC.

This clonotype has only a few counts. The CDR3 reads CSARDSRGGYYGYTF. CDR3 DNA sequence: TGCAGTGCTAGAGATAGTCGTGGGGGTTACTATGGCTACACCTTC. The chain is built from TRBV20-1 and TRBJ1-2, with D possibly TRBD1 on 5 matching bases. The CDR3 loop spans 15 amino acids. Per germline, CDR1 DFQATT and CDR2 SNEGSKA (reference sequence). Trimming took 0 bases from V and 3 from J, leaving 14 bases between them.

This clonotype was counted only a few times. This chain joins TRBV10-3 and TRBJ1-2; D is possibly TRBD1 (6 bases). There are 13 residues in the CDR3. Germline CDR1 is ENHRY and CDR2 is SYGVKD. Trimming removed 8 bases from V and 1 base from J, with 11 bases in between. The CDR3 protein is CAIRDTGNYGYTF. For the CDR3, the DNA is TGTGCCATCCGGGACACCGGTAACTATGGCTACACCTTC.

This clonotype appeared once. Its ends do not fully match the called genes, so a read error is possible. The J gene is TRBJ2-7, the V gene TRBV15, with TRBD1 as a possible D gene (5 bases). The CDR3 length is 15 residues. Per germline, CDR1 LNHNV and CDR2 YYDKDF (reference sequence). In nucleotides, the CDR3 is TGTGCCTCCAGCAGAGATGGGCCAAGGGGCTACGAGCAGTACTTC. The encoded protein is CASSRDGPRGYEQYF.

The CDR3 loop reads CASSVGGPGRQPQHF. As DNA, the CDR3 is TGTGCCAGCAGCGTAGGTGGGCCGGGGCGTCAGCCCCAGCATTTT. The chain has TRBV7-2 and TRBJ1-5; a weak D match, TRBD1 (5 bases). The CDR3 has 15 residues. The V end was cut by 5 bases, the J end by 6 bases, with 17 bases between. The V gene's germline CDR1 is SGHTA and CDR2 FQGNSA.

This clonotype was found a few times. The chain combines TRBV7-4 with TRBJ1-1; 8 positions agree with TRBD1. J gave up 6 bases and V 5 bases, and 11 bases lay outside the gene matches. This CDR3 comprises 15 residues. Germline V CDR1 and CDR2: SGHVT, SQSDAQ. The CDR3 spells CASSGRQGWWAEAFF. Here the CDR3 DNA reads TGTGCCAGCAGCGGAAGACAGGGGTGGTGGGCTGAAGCTTTCTTT.

The chain combines TRBV27 with TRBJ2-7, with a tentative D call TRBD1 (7 bases). The V end was cut by 7 bases, the J end by 3 bases, with 22 bases between. Germline loops: CDR1 MNHEY, CDR2 SMNVEV (reference sequence). CDR3 length: 16 residues. The CDR3 nucleotides are TGTGCCAGCACCAAAAGGAGGGACAGTTTCTTCTACGAGCAGTACTTC. It encodes CASTKRRDSFFYEQYF.

The chain recombines TRBV25-1 with TRBJ1-4; D possibly corresponds to TRBD1 (6 bases). Germline CDR1 MGHDK, CDR2 SYGVNS. This CDR3 has 14 amino acids. Deletions cut 5 bases from V and 8 bases from J, with 15 bases between. CDR3 nucleotide sequence: TGTGCCAGCAGTTTAGGGGGGCGGGGAGAAAAACTGTTTTTT. Its translation: CASSLGGRGEKLFF. Together with reference TRBV25-1 and TRBJ1-4, the CDR3 gives the full variable domain: EADIYQTPRYLVIGTGKKITLECSQTMGHDKMYWYQQDPGMELHLIHYSYGVNSTEKGDLSSESTVSRIRTEHFPLTLESARPSHTSQYLCASSLGGRGEKLFFGSGTQLSVL.

This clonotype has a handful of counts. The chain has TRBV12-3 or TRBV12-4 and TRBJ2-4; weak D call: TRBD1 (6 bases). Gene TRBJ2-7 matches the end of the DNA better, so the J call may be wrong. The length of the CDR3 is 14 residues. CDR3 DNA: TGTGCCAGCAGGATGGACAGCCCCCTATCCGAGCAGTACTTC. Translated: CASRMDSPLSEQYF.

The genes are TRBV6-5 and TRBJ2-1, with TRBD2 matching 14 bases. CDR3 length: 17 residues. The germline gives CDR1 MNHEY, CDR2 SVGAGI. Losses at the gene ends were 2 bases for V and 8 bases for J; bases not matched to a gene: 8. The CDR3 sequence is CASSYSVRLAGGDEQFF. In DNA, the CDR3 is TGTGCCAGCAGTTACAGCGTTAGACTAGCGGGAGGGGATGAGCAGTTCTTC.

This clonotype has ten or more counts. The chain joins TRBV15 to TRBJ2-1; TRBD2 agrees at 7 bases. The CDR3 is 15 amino acids. After removal of 1 base from V and 5 bases from J, the junction contained 5 bases not matched to a gene. Germline V lookup: CDR1 LNHNV, CDR2 YYDKDF (reference sequence). CDR3 amino acids: CATSRAASGDNEQFF. The CDR3 DNA reads as TGTGCCACCAGCAGAGCGGCTAGCGGCGACAATGAGCAGTTCTTC.

This chain connects TRBV27 to TRBJ2-2, with 7 bases aligning to TRBD1. Germline CDR1 and CDR2: MNHEY and SMNVEV (reference sequence). CDR3 length: 14 residues. The J segment lost 6 bases and the V segment lost 5 bases, leaving 6 bases of the junction unmatched. For the CDR3, the DNA is TGTGCCAGCAGTCTAATAGACAGGGCCGGGGAGCTGTTTTTT. Protein sequence: CASSLIDRAGELFF.

This clonotype was found many times. The chain links TRBV4-1 to TRBJ2-1, with a tentative D call TRBD1 (5 bases). The V end lost 3 bases, the J end lost 6 bases, and 12 bases lay between the germline ends. Per the germline V gene, CDR1 is MGHRA and CDR2 is YSYEKL. The CDR3 is made up of 14 amino acids. CDR3: CASSHLIRGNEQFF. The CDR3, as DNA: TGCGCCAGCAGCCACTTGATTAGGGGCAATGAGCAGTTCTTC.

Only one count was recorded for this clonotype. The rearrangement links TRBV7-9 to TRBJ1-2; 9 positions agree with TRBD1. CDR1 is SEHNR, CDR2 FQNEAQ, per germline (reference sequence). The CDR3 sequence is 12 residues long. V was clipped by 7 bases and J by 6 bases; unmatched bases: 3. CDR3 sequence (DNA): TGTGCCAGCATACAGGGGGCCCATGGCTACACCTTC. Protein sequence: CASIQGAHGYTF. Full variable domain (remainder filled in from reference TRBV7-9 and TRBJ1-2): DTGVSQNPRHKITKRGQNVTFRCDPISEHNRLYWYRQTLGQGPEFLTYFQNEAQLEKSRLLSDRFSAERPKGSFSTLEIQRTEQGDSAMYLCASIQGAHGYTFGSGTRLTVV.

The rearrangement uses TRBV5-4 and TRBJ2-6; D might be TRBD1 (7 bases). Germline loops: CDR1 SGHNT, CDR2 YYREEE (reference sequence). V lost 4 bases to trimming and J lost 0 bases, with 23 bases between them. The CDR3 has 20 residues. The CDR3 reads CASSPNPFAGGSSGANVLTF. The CDR3, as DNA: TGTGCCAGCAGCCCAAACCCGTTCGCAGGGGGGAGCTCTGGGGCCAACGTCCTGACTTTC.

In regard to this clonotype: A read error may produce the germline difference seen at one junction end. This rearrangement joins TRBV12-3 or TRBV12-4 to TRBJ1-4, with D perhaps matching TRBD1 (5 bases). This CDR3 region has 17 residues. The CDR3 DNA reads as TGTGCCAGCAGTGGCCGGCGGGGGGATGGAACTAATGAAAAACGGTTTTTT. This sequence encodes CASSGRRGDGTNEKRFF.

This clonotype has only one observation. The chain couples TRBV12-3 or TRBV12-4 to TRBJ2-5; D gene ambiguous. Near its end, the DNA agrees better with TRBJ2-1, so the J call may be wrong. This CDR3 region has 13 residues. CDR3 in amino acids: CASSFNRQETQFF. CDR3 nucleotide sequence: TGTGCCAGCAGTTTTAATCGACAAGAGACCCAGTTCTTC.

This sequence joins TRBV9 and TRBJ2-3; 9 nucleotides agree with TRBD2. This CDR3 has 16 amino acids. The ends lost 3 bases at V and 5 bases at J; junction bases unmatched: 10. CDR1 is SGDLS, CDR2 YYNGEE, per germline. In nucleotides, the CDR3 is TGTGCCAGCAGCGCCGATACGAGGCGGGGGGGAGATACGCAGTATTTT. This translates into CASSADTRRGGDTQYF.

This clonotype was picked up a small number of times. The chain combines TRBV21-1 with TRBJ2-4; the tabulated D call, TRBD2, remains unverified against the DNA. TRBV21-1 is a pseudogene locus. The CDR3 runs 19 residues. The CDR3 region is CASSKAGLAGGPLQNIQYF. CDR3 coding DNA: TGTGCCAGCAGCAAAGCGGGACTAGCGGGAGGACCACTTCAAAACATTCAGTACTTC.